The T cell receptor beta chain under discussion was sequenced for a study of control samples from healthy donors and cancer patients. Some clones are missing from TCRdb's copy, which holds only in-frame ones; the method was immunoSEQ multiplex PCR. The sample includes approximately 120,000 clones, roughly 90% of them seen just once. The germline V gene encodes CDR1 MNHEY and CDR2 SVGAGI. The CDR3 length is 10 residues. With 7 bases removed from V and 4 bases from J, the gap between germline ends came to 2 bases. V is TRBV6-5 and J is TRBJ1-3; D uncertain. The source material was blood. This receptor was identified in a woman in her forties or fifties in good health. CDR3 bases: TGTGCCAGCATGGGAAACACCATATATTTT. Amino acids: CASMGNTIYF.